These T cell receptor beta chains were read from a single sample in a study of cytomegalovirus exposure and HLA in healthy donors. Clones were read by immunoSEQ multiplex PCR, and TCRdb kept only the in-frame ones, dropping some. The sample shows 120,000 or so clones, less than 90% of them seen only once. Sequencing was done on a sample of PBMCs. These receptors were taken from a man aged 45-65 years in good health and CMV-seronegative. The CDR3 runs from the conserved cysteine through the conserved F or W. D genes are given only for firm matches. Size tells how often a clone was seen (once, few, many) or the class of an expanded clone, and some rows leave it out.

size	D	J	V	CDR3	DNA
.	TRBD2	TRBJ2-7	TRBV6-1	CASSEVGLAPGQYF	TGTGCCAGCAGTGAAGTCGGACTAGCACCGGGGCAGTACTTC
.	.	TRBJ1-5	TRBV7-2	CASSHSNQPQHF	TGTGCCAGCAGCCATAGCAATCAGCCCCAGCATTTT
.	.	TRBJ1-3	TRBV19	CATSRVEGHSGNTIYF	TGTGCCACTTCCCGGGTGGAAGGACACTCTGGAAACACCATATATTTT
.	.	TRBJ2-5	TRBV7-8	CASSLFRRKQETQYF	TGTGCCAGCAGCTTATTTCGGAGGAAACAAGAGACCCAGTACTTC
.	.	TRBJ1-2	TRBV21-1	CASSLRDRGRLGEGYTF	TGTGCCAGCAGCCTCCGGGACAGGGGGCGCCTAGGGGAGGGCTACACCTTC
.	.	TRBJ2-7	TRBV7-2	CASSSTAYEQYF	TGTGCCAGCAGCTCGACAGCCTACGAGCAGTACTTC
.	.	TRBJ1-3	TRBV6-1	CASSEFGSGNTIYF	TGTGCCAGCAGTGAATTCGGCTCTGGAAACACCATATATTTT
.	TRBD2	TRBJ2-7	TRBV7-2	CASSPRLAGDSEQYF	TGTGCCAGCAGCCCGCGACTAGCGGGAGATAGTGAGCAGTACTTC
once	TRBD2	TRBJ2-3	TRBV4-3	CASSQGSPSLAGGPDTQYF	TGCGCCAGCAGCCAAGGATCCCCTTCTTTAGCGGGGGGGCCAGATACGCAGTATTTT
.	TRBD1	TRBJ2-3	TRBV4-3	CASSQVLGQGSDTQYF	TGCGCCAGCAGCCAAGTTCTCGGACAGGGGTCAGATACGCAGTATTTT
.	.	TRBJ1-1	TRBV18	CASSPQEGTEAFF	TGTGCCAGCTCACCACAGGAGGGCACTGAAGCTTTCTTT
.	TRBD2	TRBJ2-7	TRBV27	CASSPPGGDLGSEQYF	TGTGCCAGCAGTCCCCCGGGGGGGGATCTCGGCAGCGAGCAGTACTTC
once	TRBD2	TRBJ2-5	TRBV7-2	CASSVRGVQETQYF	TGTGCCAGCAGCGTACGGGGGGTTCAAGAGACCCAGTACTTC
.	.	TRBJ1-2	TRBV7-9	CASSTDGLSRGYTF	TGTGCCAGCAGTACAGACGGACTCTCTCGAGGCTACACCTTC
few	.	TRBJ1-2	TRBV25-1	CASSGGESGYTF	TGTGCCAGCAGTGGGGGCGAGAGTGGCTACACCTTC
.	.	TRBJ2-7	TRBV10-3	CAISANGGGVEQYF	TGTGCCATCAGTGCGAACGGCGGAGGCGTCGAGCAGTACTTC
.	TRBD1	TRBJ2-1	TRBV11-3	CASSLQGQDYNEQFF	TGTGCCAGCAGCCTGCAGGGACAGGATTACAATGAGCAGTTCTTC